A single sample is the source of the 17 T cell receptor beta chains below, sequenced in a study of spatial heterogeneity in lung cancer. General observations from the study: How many expanded intratumoral alpha and beta TCRs were present tracked the tumor mutation count, which was a count of nonsynonymous mutations.

TCRdb fed the 5' RACE reads into MiXCR, producing one record per CDR3 protein. The sample lists approximately 10,000 distinct CDR3 sequences; around 5.2% were seen once. As for time point: sample taken at primary tumor resection. These receptors lack a known antigen. This material consisted of lung tumor tissue, taken at surgery. These receptors all stem from a male donor with early-stage non-small cell lung cancer.

In this sample, this clonotype is large. The library was prepared for alpha chains; this beta chain is a stray read, so its frequency means little. J is TRBJ1-1 and V is TRBV5-1; D is unresolved. Germline CDR1 and CDR2: SGHRS and YFSETQ. This CDR3 is built from 15 residues. The ends were cut back, 1 base at V and 0 bases at J, with 10 bases in the middle. The CDR3 reads CASSLWAALNTEAFF. As DNA, the CDR3 is TGCGCCAGCAGCTTGTGGGCGGCACTGAACACTGAAGCTTTCTTT.

The sample holds many counts of this clonotype. The library was prepared for alpha chains; this beta chain is a stray read, so its frequency means little. The rearrangement joins TRBV11-3 to TRBJ1-5, with 7 bases aligning to TRBD1. The CDR3 extends over 14 amino acids. Germline trimming cut 5 bases from V and 5 bases from J; bases unmatched to any gene: 6. Germline V gene sequence: CDR1 SGHNT, CDR2 YENEEA. The DNA for the CDR3 is TGTGCCAGCAGCCCAGGGACAGCCGATCAGCCCCAGCATTTT. It translates to CASSPGTADQPQHF.

By sample share, this clonotype is medium-sized (0.01 to 0.1%). This beta chain appears as a stray read in a library generated for alpha chains; its size is not informative. V is TRBV18 and J is TRBJ1-5; D gene ambiguous. CDR3 size: 13 residues. V was shortened by 2 bases and J by 4 bases, with 6 bases between the two germline ends. From germline, CDR1 is KGHSH and CDR2 LQKENI. CDR3 sequence: CASSPEGNQPQHF. CDR3 coding DNA: TGTGCCAGCTCACCAGAAGGGAATCAGCCCCAGCATTTT. Drawing the rest from reference TRBV18 and TRBJ1-5, the complete variable domain is NAGVMQNPRHLVRRRGQEARLRCSPMKGHSHVYWYRQLPEEGLKFMVYLQKENIIDESGMPKERFSAEFPKEGPSILRIQQVVRGDSAAYFCASSPEGNQPQHFGDGTRLSIL.

The table lists this clonotype with many counts. With the library built for alpha chains, this beta chain is off target and its frequency is not meaningful. The J gene is TRBJ1-1, the V gene TRBV4-1, with a possible D match to TRBD1 (5 bases). The CDR3 contains 11 residues. Trimming left V 8 bases short and J 6 bases short, with 10 bases between. Germline loops: CDR1 MGHRA, CDR2 YSYEKL. The CDR3 nucleotides read TGCGCCAGCTCTCCGGGGGCTGAAGCTTTCTTT. It translates to CASSPGAEAFF.

Points on this clonotype: The library was designed around alpha chains, so this beta chain is a stray read whose abundance carries little weight. In DNA form, the CDR3 reads TGTGCCAGCAGTCGAAGGGGGGAGGGGTCGTACCAAGAGACCCAGTACTTC. Translating gives CASSRRGEGSYQETQYF. The chain combines TRBV6-1 with TRBJ2-5, with a possible D match to TRBD2 (7 bases). Germline V gene data show CDR1 as MNHNS and CDR2 as SASEGT. The CDR3 covers 17 residues. V was pared by 5 bases and J by 0 bases, with 19 bases between.

This clonotype was recorded many times. This beta chain came through as a stray read in a library set up for alpha chains, and its size says little. The rearrangement joins TRBV27 to TRBJ1-6; 9 bases are a match to TRBD1. The germline CDR1 and CDR2 sequences are MNHEY and SMNVEV (reference sequence). J was trimmed by 9 bases and V by 6 bases; bases with no gene match: 0. The CDR3 contains 12 residues. CDR3 sequence (DNA): TGTGCCAGCAGGGACAGGGGTTCACCCCTCCACTTT. As protein: CASRDRGSPLHF.

Many counts were recorded for this clonotype. A library prepared for alpha chains yielded this beta chain as an off-target read; its size is of little meaning. The chain combines TRBV20-1 with TRBJ1-1; D perhaps matches TRBD1 (6 bases). Germline assignment: CDR1 DFQATT and CDR2 SNEGSKA (reference sequence). Deletions cut 4 bases from V and 4 bases from J, with 16 bases between. The CDR3 totals 14 residues. The CDR3 DNA is TGCAGTGCTATCCTTGGACGGGGGGCCACTGAAGCTTTCTTT. Translated, it gives CSAILGRGATEAFF.

This clonotype has a count of ten or more. This beta chain is an unintended read in a library built for alpha chains; its size means little. The V call is TRBV25-1, the J call TRBJ2-5; tentatively, D is TRBD2 (6 bases). Between the trimmed V and J ends, which lost 0 bases and 13 bases, there was a span of 18 bases. Germline CDR1 is MGHDK and CDR2 is SYGVNS. This CDR3 is built from 14 residues. CDR3 amino acids: CASSEYGDSPNLYF. The CDR3 region has the DNA TGTGCCAGCAGTGAATACGGGGACTCCCCCAATCTGTACTTC.

This clonotype was detected many times. This beta chain turned up in a library designed for alpha chains; as an off-target read, its abundance says little. This chain uses TRBV10-3 with TRBJ1-3; D may be TRBD1 (5 bases). This CDR3 is built from 14 residues. CDR1 is ENHRY and CDR2 is SYGVKD in the germline V gene. Trimming removed 10 bases from V and 0 bases from J, with 13 bases in between. Written as DNA, the CDR3 is TGTGCCACGCGCCGGGACCACTCTGGAAACACCATATATTTT. Translation gives CATRRDHSGNTIYF.

This clonotype was observed at least ten times. This beta chain came through as a stray read in a library set up for alpha chains, and its size says little. The chain uses TRBV18 and TRBJ2-1; D ambiguous. Deletions cut 3 bases from V and 1 base from J, with 16 bases between. There are 17 residues in the CDR3. Germline CDR1 reads KGHSH; CDR2 reads LQKENI. The CDR3 is CASSPQKQAASYNEQFF. CDR3 DNA sequence: TGTGCCAGCTCACCCCAAAAGCAAGCCGCTTCCTACAATGAGCAGTTCTTC. The full variable domain, completed using reference TRBV18 and TRBJ2-1, is NAGVMQNPRHLVRRRGQEARLRCSPMKGHSHVYWYRQLPEEGLKFMVYLQKENIIDESGMPKERFSAEFPKEGPSILRIQQVVRGDSAAYFCASSPQKQAASYNEQFFGPGTRLTVL.

There are many counts of this clonotype. A library made for alpha chains picked up this beta chain off target, so its size means little. CDR3 DNA: TGTGCCAGCAGTGAAGCAGCAGGGGGCTACACCTTC. Amino acid sequence: CASSEAAGGYTF. The chain has TRBV2 and TRBJ1-2; TRBD1 is a possible D gene (5 bases). Trimming pared 0 bases from V and 8 bases from J, leaving 7 bases between. The CDR3 is 12 residues long. Germline lookup yields CDR1 SNHLY and CDR2 FYNNEI. Full variable domain (missing parts from reference TRBV2 and TRBJ1-2): EPEVTQTPSHQVTQMGQEVILRCVPISNHLYFYWYRQILGQKVEFLVSFYNNEISEKSEIFDDQFSVERPDGSNFTLKIRSTKLEDSAMYFCASSEAAGGYTFGSGTRLTVV.

Judged by abundance, this clonotype is medium-sized. With the library built for alpha chains, this beta chain is off target and its frequency is not meaningful. V gene TRBV21-1 combines with J gene TRBJ1-5; whether TRBD1, the table's D call, matches the DNA was not checked. TRBV21-1 is deemed a pseudogene. The CDR3 length is 17 residues. CDR3 protein: CASSSLEGGRSNQPQHF. The CDR3 DNA sequence: TGTGCCAGCAGCTCTCTGGAAGGGGGCCGGAGCAATCAGCCCCAGCATTTT.

As regards this clonotype: Found in a library prepared for alpha chains, this beta chain is an off-target read, and its abundance has little meaning. The rearrangement links TRBV20-1 to TRBJ2-1, with 12 bases that match TRBD2. From germline, CDR1 is DFQATT and CDR2 SNEGSKA (reference sequence). This CDR3 has 16 residues. DNA of the CDR3: TGCAGCAGCTTTGAGGCTAGCGGGGGGGCTTACAATGAGCAGTTCTTC. This sequence encodes CSSFEASGGAYNEQFF.

This clonotype was seen many times. Being off target in a library aimed at alpha chains, this beta chain has a size of little meaning. The chain uses TRBV10-3 and TRBJ2-7; 7 nucleotides align to TRBD1. The CDR3 is made up of 14 amino acids. CDR1 and CDR2 from the germline V gene are ENHRY and SYGVKD. V lost 5 bases, J lost 1 base, and 5 bases stayed unmatched. CDR3 DNA: TGTGCCATCAGTTCCCCGACAGGGTCCTACGAGCAGTACTTC. Its protein product is CAISSPTGSYEQYF.

This clonotype was seen ten or more times. Little can be read into the size of this beta chain, an off-target read in a library designed for alpha chains. V usage is TRBV2 and J usage is TRBJ2-7; D unclear. The CDR3 loop spans 12 amino acids. V lost 2 bases and J 5 bases, leaving 7 bases between the germline ends. CDR1 and CDR2 from the germline V gene are SNHLY and FYNNEI. The DNA of the CDR3 is TGTGCCAGCAGTGAAAACTACGACGAGCAGTACTTC. This sequence encodes CASSENYDEQYF.

This clonotype was observed many times. Being off target in a library aimed at alpha chains, this beta chain has a size of little meaning. This rearrangement joins TRBV24-1 to TRBJ2-7, with 9 bases matching TRBD1. Germline V gives CDR1 KGHDR, CDR2 SFDVKD. This CDR3 spans 13 amino acids. V gave up 5 bases and J gave up 5 bases; unmatched junction bases: 3. The CDR3 spells CATSGDRDDEQYF. In nucleotides, the CDR3 is TGTGCCACCAGTGGGGACAGGGACGACGAGCAGTACTTC.

Points on this clonotype: This beta chain is a stray read from a library made for alpha chains; its abundance is not meaningful. The chain links TRBV2 to TRBJ1-1; tentatively, D is TRBD1 (6 bases). Germline CDR1 SNHLY, CDR2 FYNNEI. Trimming took off 2 bases at V and 7 bases at J, with 8 bases between the two ends. The CDR3 is 12 amino acids. In nucleotides, the CDR3 is TGTGCCAGCAGTGAACAGGGGATTGAAGCTTTCTTT. Protein: CASSEQGIEAFF.